This T cell receptor (beta chain) was observed in a study of technical replicates of blood from four donors. Profiled with immunoSEQ multiplex PCR; TCRdb holds only in-frame clones, not every one. The profile shows roughly 80,000 clones, approximately 89% of them singletons. This CDR3 is 16 amino acids long. Germline V CDR1 and CDR2: SQVTM, ANQGSEA. The trim removed 0 bases at V and 8 bases at J, leaving 7 bases unmatched. Sequencing was performed on T cells isolated from PBMCs. This sequence was found in a human donor in good health. The V gene is TRBV29-1, the J gene TRBJ2-1; 13 nucleotides line up with TRBD2. The chain's CDR3 is CSVEDRRLAGGYEQFF. CDR3 nucleotides: TGCAGCGTTGAAGATCGGAGACTAGCGGGAGGCTATGAGCAGTTCTTC.